What follows are 22 T cell receptor beta chains derived from one specimen sequenced in a study of identical twins. Each CDR3 protein is one row after TCRdb ran MiXCR on the 5' RACE reads. The sample contains some 460,000 distinct CDR3 sequences, around 14% of which appear only once. The same sample was also used in a study of yellow fever vaccine responses in identical twins.

The sequencing sample was made of CD4+ T cells sorted from blood. The receptor source for this set is a woman aged 18-30 years in good health.

The chain employs TRBV15 and TRBJ2-6; 7 bases agree with TRBD1. The germline V gene encodes CDR1 LNHNV and CDR2 YYDKDF (reference sequence). The CDR3 loop spans 17 amino acids. The V gene end was trimmed by 2 bases and the J gene end by 3 bases; junction bases not matched to a gene: 7. In DNA form, the CDR3 reads TGTGCCACCAGCAGAAGATCAGGGGGTGGTGGGGCCAACGTCCTGACTTTC. It codes for CATSRRSGGGGANVLTF.

In its sample, this clonotype was seen many times. The CDR3 nucleotides read TGTGCCAGCAGCTGGAACACCGGGGAGCTGTTTTTT. The encoded protein is CASSWNTGELFF. This chain joins TRBV12-3 or TRBV12-4 and TRBJ2-2; D gene ambiguous. V shed 6 bases and J shed 1 base, with 3 bases lying between them. The CDR3 is 12 residues long.

This clonotype has only a few counts. The V call is TRBV12-3 or TRBV12-4, the J call TRBJ2-1, with 8 bases aligning to TRBD2. CDR3 length: 16 residues. The V segment lost 5 bases and the J segment 4 bases; nucleotides outside the gene matches: 10. The CDR3 is CASSPSGTRLYNEQFF. The CDR3 nucleotides are TGTGCCAGCAGTCCTTCCGGGACTAGATTGTACAATGAGCAGTTCTTC.

A few counts support this clonotype. The chain carries TRBV11-1 and TRBJ2-7; D unresolved. The CDR3 extends over 18 amino acids. V dropped 1 base and J dropped 2 bases, with 21 bases sitting between them. The germline gives CDR1 SGHAT, CDR2 FQDESV (reference sequence). CDR3 in DNA: TGTGCCAGCAGCTTAGGGTTAAGTTGGGCTCCCGGTGCCTACGAGCAGTACTTC. This translates into CASSLGLSWAPGAYEQYF.

This rearrangement joins TRBV7-8 to TRBJ2-1, with 11 bases lining up with TRBD2. Germline V gives CDR1 SGHVS, CDR2 FQNEAQ. V shed 0 bases, J shed 1 base, and the junction held 5 bases outside the gene matches. This CDR3 region has 18 residues. CDR3 in DNA: TGTGCCAGCAGCTTAGCCACGGGACTAGCGGTTTCCTACAATGAGCAGTTCTTC. Translating it yields CASSLATGLAVSYNEQFF.

Only a few counts were recorded for this clonotype. This chain uses TRBV14 with TRBJ2-3, with 7 bases fitting TRBD2. CDR1 is SGHDN and CDR2 is FVKESK in the germline V gene. The CDR3 sequence is 16 residues long. V dropped 3 bases and J dropped 2; count of bases not matched to a gene: 8. The CDR3 region is CASSQDYRDYTDTQYF. CDR3 nucleotide sequence: TGTGCCAGCAGCCAGGACTACCGGGACTACACAGATACGCAGTATTTT.

This chain uses TRBV12-5 with TRBJ1-1; no reliable D call. The V gene's germline CDR1 is LGHNT and CDR2 FRNRAP. This CDR3 is 13 amino acids long. Trimming shortened V by 7 bases and J by 0 bases, and 9 bases separated the two germline ends. This CDR3 is CASVRQLNTEAFF. CDR3 DNA sequence: TGTGCTAGTGTACGGCAGCTGAACACTGAAGCTTTCTTT.

The rearrangement joins TRBV24-1 to TRBJ2-7; a weak D match, TRBD1 (5 bases). This CDR3 region has 16 residues. Trimming took off 0 bases at V and 1 base at J, with 12 bases between the two ends. The germline V gene encodes CDR1 KGHDR and CDR2 SFDVKD. In nucleotides, the CDR3 is TGTGCCACCAGTGATTTGAGTAACCAGGGATCCTACGAGCAGTACTTC. Translated: CATSDLSNQGSYEQYF.

This clonotype was picked up many times. The rearrangement uses TRBV12-3 or TRBV12-4 and TRBJ1-4; D is perhaps TRBD1 (6 bases). Trimming shortened V by 6 bases and J by 3 bases, and 11 bases separated the two germline ends. The CDR3 has 14 amino acids. This CDR3 reads CASSVGHANEKLFF. CDR3 DNA sequence: TGTGCCAGCAGCGTGGGACACGCTAATGAAAAACTGTTTTTT.

V gene TRBV2 combines with J gene TRBJ2-6; 9 bases line up with TRBD1. The CDR3 covers 17 residues. Germline lookup yields CDR1 SNHLY and CDR2 FYNNEI. J was trimmed by 0 bases and V by 6 bases; bases with no gene match: 6. This chain's CDR3 is CASRRTGAFSGANVLTF. CDR3 nucleotide sequence: TGTGCCAGCAGGAGGACAGGGGCCTTCTCTGGGGCCAACGTCCTGACTTTC.

A few counts support this clonotype. This chain links TRBV10-3 with TRBJ2-3; the D gene is possibly TRBD2 (5 bases). Germline V CDR1 and CDR2: ENHRY, SYGVKD. Between the trimmed V and J ends, which lost 8 bases and 1 base, there was a span of 16 bases. CDR3 length: 15 residues. CDR3 nucleotide sequence: TGTGCCATCGCTCCACTAGGGTCTCGCACAGATACGCAGTATTTT. Translation: CAIAPLGSRTDTQYF.

The chain carries TRBV30 and TRBJ1-1, with D possibly being TRBD1 (6 bases). Trimming took 5 bases from V and 11 from J, leaving 24 bases between them. Germline V gene lookup returns CDR1 GTSNPN and CDR2 SVGIG (reference sequence). CDR3 length: 14 residues. CDR3 protein: CAWSTTAGAGEAFF. CDR3 sequence (DNA): TGTGCCTGGTCCACCACTGCAGGGGCGGGTGAGGCTTTCTTT.

This clonotype was seen a handful of times. This sequence joins TRBV7-9 and TRBJ2-3, with a tentative D call TRBD2 (6 bases). This CDR3 has 14 residues. CDR1 and CDR2 (germline): SEHNR, FQNEAQ (reference sequence). The germline V and J ends were trimmed by 3 bases and 0 bases, with 7 bases remaining between them. Here the CDR3 DNA reads TGTGCCAGCAGCTTTGCGGGGAGCACAGATACGCAGTATTTT. It specifies CASSFAGSTDTQYF.

This chain joins TRBV28 and TRBJ2-1; possibly TRBD1 for D (6 bases). The CDR3 totals 16 residues. The ends were cut back, 0 bases at V and 7 bases at J, with 16 bases in the middle. The germline gives CDR1 MDHEN, CDR2 SYDVKM. The CDR3 DNA follows: TGTGCCAGCAGTTTATGGGGAGTCGGGACACAAAATGAGCAGTTCTTC. It codes for CASSLWGVGTQNEQFF.

This clonotype has a handful of counts. The chain employs TRBV7-3 and TRBJ2-3; D may be TRBD2 (6 bases). Trimming removed 1 base at V and 3 bases at J, with 11 bases between. The CDR3 covers 15 residues. Germline-derived CDR1 and CDR2 are SGHTA and FQGTGA. The CDR3 is CASSLNPGGTDTQYF. CDR3 DNA sequence: TGTGCCAGCAGCTTAAACCCCGGGGGAACAGATACGCAGTATTTT.

The chain combines TRBV6-5 with TRBJ2-7, with 9 bases lining up with TRBD2. V was pared by 1 base and J by 6 bases, with 7 bases of the junction left unmatched. The length of the CDR3 is 15 residues. Germline V gene data show CDR1 as MNHEY and CDR2 as SVGAGI. The CDR3 region is CASSYLAGVPSEQYF. For the CDR3, the DNA is TGTGCCAGCAGTTACTTAGCGGGAGTTCCCTCCGAGCAGTACTTC.

This clonotype has more than one count but fewer than ten. This sequence joins TRBV28 and TRBJ2-3; possible D gene TRBD2, 6 bases. The CDR3 contains 17 residues. Germline CDR1 reads MDHEN; CDR2 reads SYDVKM. V was clipped by 3 bases and J by 2 bases, with 18 bases between them. The CDR3: CASSFLSRGVYTDTQYF. The CDR3 nucleotides read TGTGCCAGCAGTTTCCTTTCCCGCGGGGTTTACACAGATACGCAGTATTTT.

This clonotype has a handful of counts. V and J are TRBV5-6 and TRBJ1-4; TRBD1 matches at 9 bases. The J segment lost 8 bases and the V segment lost 2 bases, leaving 4 bases of the junction unmatched. The CDR3 covers 14 residues. Germline CDR1 and CDR2: SGHDT and YYEEEE. CDR3 protein: CASSFGTGLEKLFF. CDR3 nucleotides: TGTGCCAGCAGCTTCGGGACAGGGCTAGAAAAACTGTTTTTT.

The table lists this clonotype with a few counts. The chain uses TRBV29-1 and TRBJ2-3, with 7 bases matching TRBD2. CDR1 is SQVTM and CDR2 is ANQGSEA in the germline V gene. Trimming took 3 bases from V and 3 from J; bases not matched to a gene: 6. The CDR3 runs to 14 residues. CDR3 DNA sequence: TGCAGCGTTGATAGTGCTAGCGGAACAGATACGCAGTATTTT. Residues: CSVDSASGTDTQYF.

The table lists this clonotype with many counts. V gene TRBV12-3 or TRBV12-4 combines with J gene TRBJ2-5; 8 positions match TRBD2. J was trimmed by 2 bases and V by 3 bases; bases with no gene match: 2. The CDR3 is made up of 14 amino acids. The CDR3 region has the DNA TGTGCCAGCAGTTTCCGGGAGGGGCAAGAGACCCAGTACTTC. Translation: CASSFREGQETQYF.

This clonotype was picked up a small number of times. This sequence joins TRBV7-2 and TRBJ1-5, with 7 bases aligning to TRBD1. This CDR3 is built from 14 residues. V shed 5 bases and J 7 bases; nucleotides not matched to a gene: 8. Per germline, CDR1 SGHTA and CDR2 FQGNSA. CDR3 loop: CASSARGFEQPQHF. CDR3 DNA sequence: TGTGCCAGCAGCGCCAGGGGGTTTGAACAGCCCCAGCATTTT.

This clonotype was counted many times. CDR3 coding DNA: TGCGCCAGGAGGGACAGGGGCACAGATACGCAGTATTTT. It translates to CARRDRGTDTQYF. The chain uses TRBV5-1 and TRBJ2-3, with 9 bases identical to TRBD1. Germline V gives CDR1 SGHRS, CDR2 YFSETQ. The J segment lost 1 base and the V segment lost 8 bases, leaving 2 bases of the junction unmatched. CDR3 length: 13 amino acids.